This TCR beta chain was recovered during a study of blood T cells in healthy people across ages (dated by TCRdb to 2013 to 2016). Looking at the study overall: In model experiments, roughly one uniquely barcoded TCR beta cDNA molecule per two T cells was captured by template switching. Age-related changes in TCR beta repertoire diversity were measured in the study by deep sequencing normalized with unique cDNA molecular identifiers. Donors were grouped into four age groups: young (average 16 years), middle-aged (39), aged (62) and long-lived (less than 85). Donors of different ages were randomly distributed across sequencing lanes to avoid experimental bias. For two donors (one aged 18 to 29 and one aged 80 or older), the study analyzed two additional independent replicas of 1 million unique cDNA reads from the same blood draw.

The 39 donors, aged 6 to 90 years, were systemically healthy Caucasian individuals from Russia. Around 10 milliliters of peripheral blood were collected from each donor into EDTA-treated Vacutainer tubes. Ficoll-Paque density-gradient centrifugation was used to isolate PBMCs, with at least 6.5 million per sample. Total RNA was extracted from PBMCs with Trizol reagent, with at least 5 micrograms obtained per sample. For every donor, an aliquot of PBMCs went through flow cytometry to measure the percentages of naive CD45RAhigh/CD27high T cells. In this sample, this clonotype turned up a few times. No antigen is known for it. Nothing much larger sits one base from this clone, and base qualities are not available. V loses 4 bases of germline sequence and J loses 0 bases, and the interval between the two ends is 14 bases. Based on the germline V gene, the CDR1 and CDR2 sequences are SGDLS and YYNGEE. The CDR3 spans 16 residues, from the cysteine through the phenylalanine. Just the 48-base CDR3 DNA is kept, in frame starting at base 1.

The library was produced with 5' RACE. Sequencer: Illumina HiSeq 2500. A second PCR of roughly 6 to 11 cycles was run with a J-beta primer mix and a sample-barcoded 5' primer. Each TCR beta cDNA molecule received a unique molecular identifier from a template-switch 5' adaptor carrying 12 random nucleotides. At least 2.5 million CDR3-containing paired-end reads were obtained from each sample. First-strand cDNA was synthesized from all RNA with the Mint cDNA synthesis kit, primed by a TRBC-specific oligonucleotide. After uracil-DNA glycosylase treatment, a first 18-cycle PCR used universal primers M1SS and BC2_uni_R on all cDNA. The study's processing was this. For normalization, 1 million high-quality reads were randomly selected from each sample, with every read carrying a distinct molecular identifier. Reads sharing molecular identifiers were discarded rather than binned into consensus sequences. MiTCR, run with a Q25 quality threshold and the strictest error-elimination algorithm, handled CDR3 identification, clonotype clustering and error correction. A nonparametric unseen species model using Euler transformation provided a lower-bound estimate of total TCR beta diversity. TCRdb applied fastp at Q25 and MiXCR to the public reads, then kept only in-frame beta chains. Rows are unified per CDR3 protein, each entry keeping the most common DNA and genes. The V and J calls come from TCRdb's annotation, not from the publication. A total of approximately 900,000 distinct CDR3 sequences appear in this sample, 40% to 60% of them only once. Of the sample, roughly an eighth is held by the ten largest clones.

Points the paper makes about the study in general: Estimates of total diversity based on one million sequenced T cells were regarded as lower bounds and as underestimates. Observed TCR beta diversity per million T cells fell roughly linearly with age, and a significant reduction was already apparent by age about 43. Because the CMV infection status of the donors was unknown, age-related changes in expanded clonotypes may potentially have been confounded. The percentage of naive T cells measured by flow cytometry correlated strongly with observed TCR beta diversity. Because profiling used bulk unsorted PBMCs, naive and antigen-experienced compartments could not be compared conclusively. The long-lived group showed more naive CD4+ T cells, fewer expanded clones and increased TCR diversity than the aged group, suggesting age selection.

This sequence uses TRBV9 and TRBJ2-1; TRBD1 is possibly the D segment (6 matching bases). Material for sequencing was blood. The TCR was taken from a man under 40 in good health. The CDR3 is CASSPIGGNSYNEQFF. The nucleotides are TGTGCCAGCAGCCCGATTGGGGGCAACTCCTACAATGAGCAGTTCTTC.